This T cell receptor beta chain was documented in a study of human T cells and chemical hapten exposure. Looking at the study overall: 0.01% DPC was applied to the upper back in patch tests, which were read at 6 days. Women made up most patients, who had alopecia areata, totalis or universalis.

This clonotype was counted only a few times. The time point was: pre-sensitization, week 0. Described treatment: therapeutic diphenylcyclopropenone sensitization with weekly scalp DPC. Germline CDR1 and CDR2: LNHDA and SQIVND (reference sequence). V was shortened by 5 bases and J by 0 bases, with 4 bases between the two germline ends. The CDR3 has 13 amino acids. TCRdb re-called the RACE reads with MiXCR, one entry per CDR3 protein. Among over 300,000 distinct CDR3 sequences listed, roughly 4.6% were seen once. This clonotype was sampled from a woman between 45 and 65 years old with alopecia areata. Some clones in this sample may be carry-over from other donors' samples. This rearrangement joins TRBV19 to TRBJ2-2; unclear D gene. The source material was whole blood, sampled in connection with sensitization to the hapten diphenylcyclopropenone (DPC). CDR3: CASSWPNTGELFF. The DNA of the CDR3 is TGTGCCAGTAGTTGGCCGAACACCGGGGAGCTGTTTTTT. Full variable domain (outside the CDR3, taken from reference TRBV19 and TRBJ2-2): DGGITQSPKYLFRKEGQNVTLSCEQNLNHDAMYWYRQDPGQGLRLIYYSQIVNDFQKGDIAEGYSVSREKKESFPLTVTSAQKNPTAFYLCASSWPNTGELFFGEGSRLTVL.